These T cell receptor beta chains were read from a single sample in a study of vaccination and CD4 T cells after COVID-19. Their recognized antigens are unknown. TCRdb ran MiXCR on the PCR reads and lists one entry per CDR3 protein. This table holds some 14,000 distinct CDR3 sequences, roughly 54% found once. The material was CD4+ T cells from blood, cultured in vitro, obtained before SARS-CoV-2 vaccination. These receptor sequences come from a human donor who had recovered from COVID-19. The CDR3 runs from the conserved cysteine through the conserved F or W. Fields, in order: J gene, V gene, CDR3 protein.

J: TRBJ2-1; V: TRBV24-1; CDR3: CATSPNGGNEQFF
J: TRBJ1-1; V: TRBV19; CDR3: CASSTGTGAPLEAFF
J: TRBJ1-6; V: TRBV6-2/TRBV6-3; CDR3: CASSYGVGNSPLHF
J: TRBJ2-7; V: TRBV19; CDR3: CASSGQGSYEQYF
J: TRBJ2-5; V: TRBV6-1; CDR3: CASCRKLSGARETQYF
J: TRBJ2-3; V: TRBV29-1; CDR3: CSVEDRGRADTQYF
J: TRBJ1-2; V: TRBV19; CDR3: CASRGTESYTF
J: TRBJ2-3; V: TRBV10-1; CDR3: CASSEFKSTTDTQYF
J: TRBJ2-7; V: TRBV10-3; CDR3: CAISDTGTVRDEQYF
J: TRBJ1-2; V: TRBV5-4; CDR3: CASSSARSLYGYTF
J: TRBJ1-2; V: TRBV19; CDR3: CASSALIRAGGYTF
J: TRBJ1-6; V: TRBV6-1; CDR3: CASSPGEYNSPLHF
J: TRBJ1-5; V: TRBV7-6; CDR3: CASSLAVGRDQPQHF
J: TRBJ2-7; V: TRBV19; CDR3: CASSTTGTYEQYF
J: TRBJ2-5; V: TRBV6-2/TRBV6-3; CDR3: CARRKFGGETQYF
J: TRBJ2-5; V: TRBV7-2; CDR3: CASSLDRAQETQYF
J: TRBJ2-7; V: TRBV14; CDR3: CASSQEVSGNEQYF
J: TRBJ2-7; V: TRBV9; CDR3: CASSVAAGTDYEQYF
J: TRBJ1-2; V: TRBV4-1; CDR3: CASSQAPGQPNYGYTF
J: TRBJ1-1; V: TRBV10-3; CDR3: CAISGGLTEAFF
J: TRBJ1-6; V: TRBV4-3; CDR3: CASSQVFRTSPLHF
J: TRBJ1-2; V: TRBV10-3; CDR3: CAISDQFYGYTF
J: TRBJ1-1; V: TRBV18; CDR3: CASSFSGTEAFF
J: TRBJ2-2; V: TRBV9; CDR3: CASSVVQMGGELFF
J: TRBJ1-1; V: TRBV6-5; CDR3: CASSYSTPGRGRAFF
J: TRBJ1-1; V: TRBV28; CDR3: CASSLSGQRMNTEAFF
J: TRBJ2-7; V: TRBV6-1; CDR3: CASSTDSSEQYF
J: TRBJ2-1; V: TRBV10-3; CDR3: CAIRSVGYNEQFF
J: TRBJ1-2; V: TRBV28; CDR3: CASKGRGGYTF
J: TRBJ2-7; V: TRBV20-1; CDR3: CSARDSYEQYF
J: TRBJ2-2; V: TRBV7-2; CDR3: CASSRRGGAGTGELFF
J: TRBJ1-4; V: TRBV11-2; CDR3: CASSLDPLTKRFF
J: TRBJ2-7; V: TRBV7-9; CDR3: CASSPTGTGNEQYF
J: TRBJ1-1; V: TRBV18; CDR3: CASSPDRGSNTEAFF
J: TRBJ2-2; V: TRBV25-1; CDR3: CASSGGAANTGELFF
J: TRBJ1-2; V: TRBV11-3; CDR3: CASSPLGEGTF
J: TRBJ2-1; V: TRBV27; CDR3: CASSYGLAGSSYNEQFF
J: TRBJ1-1; V: TRBV25-1; CDR3: CASSESPQGVTEAFF
J: TRBJ2-1; V: TRBV4-2; CDR3: CASSLLPGQNEQFF
J: TRBJ1-5; V: TRBV2; CDR3: CASRGRYSNQPQHF
J: TRBJ2-7; V: TRBV20-1; CDR3: CSARDRDRVSYEQYF
J: TRBJ2-5; V: TRBV15; CDR3: CATSRDYPELRRYF
J: TRBJ1-3; V: TRBV28; CDR3: CASSLWGTGNTIYF
J: TRBJ1-2; V: TRBV6-1; CDR3: CASRPGRDYGYTF
J: TRBJ1-5; V: TRBV7-2; CDR3: CASSDTHPGPGNQPQHF
J: TRBJ2-7; V: TRBV20-1; CDR3: CSASPPGREQYF
J: TRBJ1-6; V: TRBV7-8; CDR3: CASYGGSYNSPLHF
J: TRBJ2-2; V: TRBV15; CDR3: CATTQRLLGGNTGELFF